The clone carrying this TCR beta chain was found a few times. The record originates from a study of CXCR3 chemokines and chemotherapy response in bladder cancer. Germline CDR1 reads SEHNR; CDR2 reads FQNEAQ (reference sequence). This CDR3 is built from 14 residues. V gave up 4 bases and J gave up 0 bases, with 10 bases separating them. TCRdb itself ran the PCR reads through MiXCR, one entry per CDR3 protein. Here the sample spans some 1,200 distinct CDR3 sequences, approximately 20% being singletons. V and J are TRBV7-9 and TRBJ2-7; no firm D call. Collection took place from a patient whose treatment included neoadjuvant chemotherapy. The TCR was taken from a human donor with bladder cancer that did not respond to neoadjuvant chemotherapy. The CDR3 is CASSSAASSYEQYF. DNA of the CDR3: TGTGCCAGCAGCTCCGCGGCGAGCTCCTACGAGCAGTACTTC.